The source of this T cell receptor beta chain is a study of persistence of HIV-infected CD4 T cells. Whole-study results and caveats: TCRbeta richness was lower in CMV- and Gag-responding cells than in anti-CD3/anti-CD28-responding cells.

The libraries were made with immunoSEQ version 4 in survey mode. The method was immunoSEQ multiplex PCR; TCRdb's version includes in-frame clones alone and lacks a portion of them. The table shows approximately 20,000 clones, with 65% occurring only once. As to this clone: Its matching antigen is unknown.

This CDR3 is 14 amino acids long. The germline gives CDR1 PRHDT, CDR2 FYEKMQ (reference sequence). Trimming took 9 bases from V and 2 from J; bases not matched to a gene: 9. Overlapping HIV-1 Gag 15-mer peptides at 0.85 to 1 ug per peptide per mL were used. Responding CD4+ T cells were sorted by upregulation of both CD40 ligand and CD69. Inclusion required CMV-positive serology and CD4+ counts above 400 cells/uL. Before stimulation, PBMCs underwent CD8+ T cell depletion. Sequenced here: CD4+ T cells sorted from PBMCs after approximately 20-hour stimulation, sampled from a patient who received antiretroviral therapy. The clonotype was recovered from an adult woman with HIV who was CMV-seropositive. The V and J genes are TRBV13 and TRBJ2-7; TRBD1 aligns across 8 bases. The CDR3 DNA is TGTGCCAGTGCGAAGACAGGGGCCGCCTACGAGCAGTACTTC. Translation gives CASAKTGAAYEQYF.